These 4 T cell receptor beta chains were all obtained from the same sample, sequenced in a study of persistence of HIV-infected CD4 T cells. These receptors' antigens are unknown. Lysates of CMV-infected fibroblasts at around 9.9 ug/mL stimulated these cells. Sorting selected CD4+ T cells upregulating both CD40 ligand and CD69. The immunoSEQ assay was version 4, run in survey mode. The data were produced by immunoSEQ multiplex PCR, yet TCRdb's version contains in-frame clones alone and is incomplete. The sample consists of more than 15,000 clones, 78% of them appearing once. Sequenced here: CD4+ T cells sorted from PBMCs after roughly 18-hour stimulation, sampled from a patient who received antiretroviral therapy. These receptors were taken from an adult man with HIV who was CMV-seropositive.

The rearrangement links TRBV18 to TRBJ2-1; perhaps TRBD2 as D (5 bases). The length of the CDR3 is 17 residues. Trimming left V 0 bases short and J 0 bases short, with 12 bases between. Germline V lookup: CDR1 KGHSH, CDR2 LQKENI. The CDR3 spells CASSPPRGRSSYNEQFF. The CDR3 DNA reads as TGTGCCAGCTCACCACCGAGAGGGCGCAGCTCCTACAATGAGCAGTTCTTC.

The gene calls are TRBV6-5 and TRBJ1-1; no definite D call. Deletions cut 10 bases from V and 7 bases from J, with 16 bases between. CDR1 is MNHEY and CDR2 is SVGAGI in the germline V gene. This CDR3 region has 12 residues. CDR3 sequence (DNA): TGTGCCACTAAGGGCGAGTTTAATGAAGCTTTCTTT. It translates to CATKGEFNEAFF.

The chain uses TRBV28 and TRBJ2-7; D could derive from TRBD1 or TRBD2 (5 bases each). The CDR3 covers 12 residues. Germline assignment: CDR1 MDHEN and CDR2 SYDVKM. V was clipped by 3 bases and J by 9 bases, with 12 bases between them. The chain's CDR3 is CASSFQGRGQYF. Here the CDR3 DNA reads TGTGCCAGCAGTTTTCAGGGACGGGGGCAGTACTTC.

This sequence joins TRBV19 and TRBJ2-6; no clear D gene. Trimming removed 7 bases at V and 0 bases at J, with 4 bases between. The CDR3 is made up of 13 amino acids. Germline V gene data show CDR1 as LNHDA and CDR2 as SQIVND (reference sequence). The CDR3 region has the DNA TGTGCCAGTAAAGCCTCTGGGGCCAACGTCCTGACTTTC. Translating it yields CASKASGANVLTF.